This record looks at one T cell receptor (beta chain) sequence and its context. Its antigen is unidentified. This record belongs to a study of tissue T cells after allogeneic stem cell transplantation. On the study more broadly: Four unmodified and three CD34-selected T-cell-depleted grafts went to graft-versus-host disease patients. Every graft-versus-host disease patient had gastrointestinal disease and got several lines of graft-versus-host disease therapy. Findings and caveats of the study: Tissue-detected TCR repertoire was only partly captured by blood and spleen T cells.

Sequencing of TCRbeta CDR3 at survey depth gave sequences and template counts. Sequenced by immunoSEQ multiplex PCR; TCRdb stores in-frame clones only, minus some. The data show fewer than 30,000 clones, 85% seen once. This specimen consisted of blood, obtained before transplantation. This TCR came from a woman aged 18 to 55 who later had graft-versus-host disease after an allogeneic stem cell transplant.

DNA of the CDR3: TGTGCCAGCCGGCCGGCAAATCCCTACGAGCAGTACTTC. Amino acid sequence: CASRPANPYEQYF. The gene calls are TRBV7-2 and TRBJ2-7; D call uncertain. The CDR3 loop spans 13 amino acids. V was cut by 8 bases and J by 2 bases, with 13 bases left in between. The germline V gene has CDR1 SGHTA and CDR2 FQGNSA.